These T cell receptor beta chains were read from a single sample in a study of neurological immune-mediated disorders. TCRdb analysed the 5' RACE reads with MiXCR anew, one entry per CDR3 protein. The sample comprises approximately 45,000 distinct CDR3 sequences, about 13% of which are singletons, and about an eighth rests with the top ten. Sequencing was performed on PBMCs. The receptors shown here come from a man aged 25 to 45 in good health. Both conserved end residues are part of each CDR3. The D gene is left open where the match is weak. Clone size is not always given. Where it is, it says once, few, many or a class for expanded clones.

abundance	d_gene	v_gene	j_gene	CDR3nt	CDR3aa
many	.	TRBV6-6	TRBJ2-1	TGTGCCAGCCAACTAGTTACCGACAATGAGCAGTTCTTC	CASQLVTDNEQFF
many	TRBD1	TRBV5-4	TRBJ2-5	TGTGCCAGCAGCGGGGTAGGGGGCTATGAGACCCAGTACTTC	CASSGVGGYETQYF
few	TRBD1	TRBV7-9	TRBJ1-1	TGTGCCAGCAGCGTTCCCGGGACAGTCACTGAAGCTTTCTTT	CASSVPGTVTEAFF
many	TRBD1	TRBV5-1	TRBJ2-7	TGCGCCAGCAGCTTCCTGGACAGGGTGGTCTACGAGCAGTACTTC	CASSFLDRVVYEQYF
many	.	TRBV29-1	TRBJ2-3	TGCAGCTCCCTTCGGGGGAGGGGGGGAGTACGTGCAGATACGCAGTATTTT	CSSLRGRGGVRADTQYF
many	.	TRBV18	TRBJ1-1	TGTGCCAGCATGAACACTGAAGCTTTCTTT	CASMNTEAFF
many	.	TRBV20-1	TRBJ2-5	TGCAGTGCTAGAGACCTAGCGATCCAAGAGACCCAGTACTTC	CSARDLAIQETQYF
many	TRBD1	TRBV12-3/TRBV12-4	TRBJ2-5	TGTGCCAGCAGTTCCGGGACAGTTACTTCACAAGAGACCCAGTACTTC	CASSSGTVTSQETQYF
many	.	TRBV20-1	TRBJ1-1	TGCAGTGCTACGGACGGGGGGACCACTGAAGCTTTCTTT	CSATDGGTTEAFF
many	.	TRBV5-1	TRBJ2-7	TGCGCCAGCAGCTTGGGCGACACAGGGAGATCCTACGAGCAGTACTTC	CASSLGDTGRSYEQYF
many	.	TRBV14	TRBJ2-3	TGTGCCAGCAGCCAAGATCTGGGAAGCACAGATACGCAGTATTTT	CASSQDLGSTDTQYF
many	.	TRBV12-3/TRBV12-4	TRBJ2-7	TGTGCCAGCAGCTATCGGAGGGTAGACTCCTACGAGCAGTACTTC	CASSYRRVDSYEQYF
many	.	TRBV14	TRBJ1-1	TGTGCCAGCAGCTCCCGGACAGAGATGAACACTGAAGCTTTCTTT	CASSSRTEMNTEAFF
.	.	TRBV10-2	TRBJ1-3	TGCGCCAGCAGCGAGGGCATATCTGGAAACACCAGATATTTT	CASSEGISGNTRYF
many	.	TRBV7-2	TRBJ1-2	TGTGCCAGCAGCTTGACACCTAACTATGGCTACACCTTC	CASSLTPNYGYTF
many	.	TRBV5-4	TRBJ2-1	TGTGCCAGCAGCTTGGATGAGGACCCCCGGTTCTTC	CASSLDEDPRFF
many	TRBD1	TRBV29-1	TRBJ2-7	TGCAGCGTTGACGGGACAGGGGCGGGCGAGCAGTACTTC	CSVDGTGAGEQYF
.	.	TRBV28	TRBJ2-1	TGTGCCAGCAGTTCTTTGGACGCAGGATCCTACAATGAGCAGTTCTTC	CASSSLDAGSYNEQFF
.	.	TRBV10-3	TRBJ2-1	TGTGCCATCAGTGGCCAGGGCGTCCATGAGCAGTTCTTC	CAISGQGVHEQFF
many	.	TRBV20-1	TRBJ1-6	TGCAGTGCTAGAGATTCGCCGGGCCGGAGACATTCACCCCTCCACTTT	CSARDSPGRRHSPLHF
many	.	TRBV15	TRBJ2-6	TGTGCCACCAGCAGAGTACAGGGCTCTGGGGCCAACGTCCTGACTTTC	CATSRVQGSGANVLTF
many	.	TRBV18	TRBJ2-3	TGTGCCAGCTCACCCAAGGGGGACACAGATACGCAGTATTTT	CASSPKGDTDTQYF
many	TRBD2	TRBV7-2	TRBJ2-7	TGTGCCAGCAGCCCTCGTGGTAGCGGGAGGGACGAGCAGTACTTC	CASSPRGSGRDEQYF
many	.	TRBV28	TRBJ2-3	TGTGCCAGCAGTTTACGGACAGATTACACAGATACGCAGTATTTT	CASSLRTDYTDTQYF
many	.	TRBV14	TRBJ2-3	TGTGCCAGCAGCCAACCTGCAGTAGGAGATACGCAGTATTTT	CASSQPAVGDTQYF
.	.	TRBV5-1	TRBJ2-3	TGCGCCAGCAGCTTTCCGGGACCGGATACGCAGTATTTT	CASSFPGPDTQYF
many	TRBD2	TRBV20-1	TRBJ2-1	TGCAGTGCTAGAGCGACACTAGCGTCCTACAATGAGCAGTTCTTC	CSARATLASYNEQFF
many	.	TRBV7-2	TRBJ1-6	TGTGCCAGCAGCCTTCTCGGTTCACCCCTCCACTTT	CASSLLGSPLHF
many	TRBD2	TRBV5-1	TRBJ2-1	TGCGCCACCAGGGCGGGAGTGGACTACAATGAGCAGTTCTTC	CATRAGVDYNEQFF
many	.	TRBV28	TRBJ1-1	TGTGCCAGCAGTTTATCCAAGGGCATGAACACTGAAGCTTTCTTT	CASSLSKGMNTEAFF
many	.	TRBV5-1	TRBJ2-3	TGCGCCAGCAGCTTGGAAGCTGCCACAGATACGCAGTATTTT	CASSLEAATDTQYF
.	.	TRBV6-4	TRBJ2-2	TGTGCCAGCAGTGGAGGGAGCGGCGACACCGGGGAGCTGTTTTTT	CASSGGSGDTGELFF
.	.	TRBV7-2	TRBJ2-7	TGTGCCAGCAGCTTAGAGTACCGACCCTACGAGCAGTACTTC	CASSLEYRPYEQYF
many	.	TRBV7-3	TRBJ1-1	TGTGCCAGCAGCTTCGGGCAGGGTGGTGAAGCTTTCTTT	CASSFGQGGEAFF
many	.	TRBV29-1	TRBJ2-7	TGCAGCGTTGCTTCGGCAGGTACCTACGAGCAGTACTTC	CSVASAGTYEQYF
many	.	TRBV7-2	TRBJ2-6	TGTGCCAGCAGCTTCCGGATGCCGGGCTCTGGGGCCAACGTCCTGACTTTC	CASSFRMPGSGANVLTF
many	TRBD1	TRBV27	TRBJ2-7	TGTGCCAGCAGTTTAAGGGGACAGGGGGCCTACGAGCAGTACTTC	CASSLRGQGAYEQYF
many	.	TRBV27	TRBJ2-4	TGTGCCAGCAGTCCGTTAAAAGAAAGCGGGGCCAAAAACATTCAGTACTTC	CASSPLKESGAKNIQYF
many	TRBD1	TRBV12-3/TRBV12-4	TRBJ1-4	TGTGCCAGCAGTTTTGGGTATCGGACAGGGAGTGCGGCAACTAATGAAAAACTGTTTTTT	CASSFGYRTGSAATNEKLFF
many	.	TRBV12-3/TRBV12-4	TRBJ2-7	TGTGCCAGCACCTCCCATACAGATACCCCCTACGAGCAGTACTTC	CASTSHTDTPYEQYF
many	.	TRBV6-6	TRBJ1-6	TGTGCCAGCAGTTACTCCGGGACCCTAGAGCCACCCCTCCACTTT	CASSYSGTLEPPLHF